This T cell receptor (beta chain) was found in a study of shared clonotypes between healthy human individuals. Only in-frame clones appear in the TCRdb table, and some are missing; sequencing was by immunoSEQ multiplex PCR. Here the sample spans a few million clones, roughly 95% being singletons. With 6 bases clipped from V and 1 base from J, the junction kept 13 bases outside the gene matches. This CDR3 contains 19 residues. The germline gives CDR1 ENHRY, CDR2 SYGVKD. Naive CD8 cells lacked CD45RO and underwent positive selection for CCR7, leaving out terminally differentiated effector memory CD45RA+ cells.

Sequenced sample: naive CD8+ T cells from PBMCs. The chain employs TRBV10-3 and TRBJ2-6; 9 bases agree with TRBD1. The sequence was collected from a man younger than 35 in good health. Some clones in this sample may be carry-over from other donors' samples. The CDR3 nucleotides are TGTGCCATCAGCCCAGCCCGGGACAGGGTCAAATCTGGGGCCAACGTCCTGACTTTC. Translated, it gives CAISPARDRVKSGANVLTF.